A selection of T cell receptor beta chains follows, all from one sample in a study of blood T cell repertoires in COVID-19. Sequenced by immunoSEQ multiplex PCR; TCRdb stores in-frame clones only, minus some. The repertoire consists of roughly 67,000 clones, with 80% to 85% occurring once and the leading ten covering 8% to 9%. The source material was peripheral blood. The receptors were gathered from a man aged 45-65 years with active COVID-19. CDR3s include the opening cysteine and the closing phenylalanine or tryptophan. Each record gives: V gene, CDR3 protein.

TRBV5-1	CASSPQGVYYEQYF
TRBV30	CAWSVKRGQGNEQFF
TRBV4-2	CASSQVAGVTWTGELFF
TRBV11-2	CASSPRPLDRLAEAFF
TRBV2	CASSLAGGSYNEQFF
TRBV12-3/TRBV12-4	CASSLRDTQYF
TRBV25-1	CASSLDSIAGELFF
TRBV10-3	CAISPGQVNEKLFF
TRBV19	CASSIGTDNTEAFF
TRBV5-1	CASSASQGGFSYEQYF
TRBV28	CASISGTSGIFQFF
TRBV5-1	CASSRFEADTQYF
TRBV2	CASSETGLTYEQYF
TRBV12-3/TRBV12-4	CASSPGSKEQYF
TRBV7-7	CASSLVRQGWQPQHF